A single sample is the source of the 4 T cell receptor beta chains below, sequenced in a study of T cell changes during pregnancy in multiple sclerosis. The assay was immunoSEQ multiplex PCR, and TCRdb's table has in-frame clones only and misses some. This table holds roughly 110,000 clones, around 90% found once. The starting material was peripheral blood, obtained after pregnancy. The receptors here all came from a female donor with multiple sclerosis, enrolled in a pregnancy study.

The chain joins TRBV6-5 to TRBJ2-7; D is possibly TRBD1 (6 bases). This CDR3 is 15 amino acids long. V was cut by 6 bases and J by 2 bases, with 17 bases left in between. Germline values: CDR1 MNHEY, CDR2 SVGAGI. The CDR3 sequence: CASRNYRADPYEQYF. The CDR3 DNA is TGTGCCAGCAGGAACTACAGGGCCGACCCCTACGAGCAGTACTTC.

The chain carries TRBV10-3 and TRBJ2-5; 8 bases are shared with TRBD2. The CDR3 runs to 16 residues. Germline lookup yields CDR1 ENHRY and CDR2 SYGVKD. Trimming removed 5 bases from V and 3 bases from J; junction bases left unmatched: 11. CDR3 DNA: TGTGCCATCAGTAGGACTAGGGGTAGCGGGGAAGAGACCCAGTACTTC. This sequence encodes CAISRTRGSGEETQYF.

The rearrangement joins TRBV5-4 to TRBJ1-1, with 7 bases matching TRBD1. The CDR3 extends over 14 amino acids. Germline CDR1 and CDR2: SGHNT and YYREEE (reference sequence). V trimming: 5 bases; J trimming: 2 bases; junction bases outside the gene matches: 6. This CDR3 reads CASRSTGLNTEAFF. The CDR3 DNA reads as TGTGCCAGCAGGTCGACAGGGTTAAACACTGAAGCTTTCTTT.

The rearrangement links TRBV14 to TRBJ2-7; D might be TRBD2 (6 bases). The CDR3 extends over 14 amino acids. Germline V gene data show CDR1 as SGHDN and CDR2 as FVKESK. Between the trimmed V and J ends, which lost 4 bases and 4 bases, there was a span of 14 bases. The CDR3: CASSPHGGPYEQYF. The CDR3 bases are TGTGCCAGCAGCCCCCACGGGGGACCATACGAGCAGTACTTC.